This TCR beta chain was observed in a study of technical replicates of blood from a few donors. Assay used: immunoSEQ multiplex PCR; TCRdb lists only in-frame clones, some missing. The sample records about 89,000 clones, roughly 94% being singletons. V lost 6 bases to trimming and J lost 0 bases; unmatched junction nucleotides: 3. The CDR3 is made up of 15 amino acids. Per the germline V gene, CDR1 is LNHDA and CDR2 is SQIVND (reference sequence). Sequencing was performed on T cells isolated from PBMCs. The chain links TRBV19 to TRBJ1-5; 9 nucleotides line up with TRBD1. The clonotype was recovered from a human donor in good health. The CDR3 DNA is TGTGCCAGTAGGGACAGGGGTGTTAGCAATCAGCCCCAGCATTTT. Its translation: CASRDRGVSNQPQHF.